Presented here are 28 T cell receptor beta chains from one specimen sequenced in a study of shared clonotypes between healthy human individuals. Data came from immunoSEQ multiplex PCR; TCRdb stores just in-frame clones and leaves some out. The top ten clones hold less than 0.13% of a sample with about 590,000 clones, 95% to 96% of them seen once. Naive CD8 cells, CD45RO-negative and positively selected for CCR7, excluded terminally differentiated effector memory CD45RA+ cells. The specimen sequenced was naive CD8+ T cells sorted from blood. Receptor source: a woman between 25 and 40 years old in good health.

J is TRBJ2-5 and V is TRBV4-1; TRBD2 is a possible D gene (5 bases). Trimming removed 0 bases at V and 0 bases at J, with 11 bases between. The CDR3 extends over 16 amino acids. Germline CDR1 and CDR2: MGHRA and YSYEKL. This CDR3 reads CASSQEWETYQETQYF. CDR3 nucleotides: TGCGCCAGCAGCCAAGAATGGGAGACCTACCAAGAGACCCAGTACTTC.

The CDR3 DNA is TGCGCCAGCAGGTTAACTAGCGGGGCCTACGAGCAGTACTTC. Protein: CASRLTSGAYEQYF. The chain uses TRBV5-1 and TRBJ2-7, with 10 bases that match TRBD2. This CDR3 region has 14 residues. V dropped 5 bases and J dropped 2; count of bases not matched to a gene: 4. CDR1 SGHRS and CDR2 YFSETQ come from the germline V gene.

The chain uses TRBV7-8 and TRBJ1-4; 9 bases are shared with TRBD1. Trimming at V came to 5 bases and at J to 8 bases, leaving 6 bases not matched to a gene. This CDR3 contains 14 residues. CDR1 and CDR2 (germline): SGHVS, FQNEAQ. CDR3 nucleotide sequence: TGTGCCAGCAGCCTAAGAGGACAGGGGGAAAAACTGTTTTTT. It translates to CASSLRGQGEKLFF. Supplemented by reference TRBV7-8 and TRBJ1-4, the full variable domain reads GAGVSQSPRYKVAKRGQDVALRCDPISGHVSLFWYQQALGQGPEFLTYFQNEAQLDKSGLPSDRFFAERPEGSVSTLKIQRTQQEDSAVYLCASSLRGQGEKLFFGSGTQLSVL.

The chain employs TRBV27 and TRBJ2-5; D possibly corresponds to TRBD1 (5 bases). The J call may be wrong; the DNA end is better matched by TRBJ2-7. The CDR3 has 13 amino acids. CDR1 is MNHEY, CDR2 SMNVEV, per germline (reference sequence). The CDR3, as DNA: TGTGCCAGCAGTAGCCCCCCAGGGAACGAGCAGTACTTC. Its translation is CASSSPPGNEQYF.

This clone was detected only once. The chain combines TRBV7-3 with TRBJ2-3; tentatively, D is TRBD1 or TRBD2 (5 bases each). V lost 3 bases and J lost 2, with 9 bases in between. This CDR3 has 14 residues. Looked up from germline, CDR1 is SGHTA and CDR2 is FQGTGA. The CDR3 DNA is TGTGCCAGCAGCTTCGTGGGGACCACAGATACGCAGTATTTT. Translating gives CASSFVGTTDTQYF.

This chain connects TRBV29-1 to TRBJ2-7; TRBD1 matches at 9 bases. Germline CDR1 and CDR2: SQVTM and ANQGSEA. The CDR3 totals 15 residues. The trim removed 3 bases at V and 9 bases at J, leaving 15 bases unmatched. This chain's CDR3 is CSVDLLGTGLKGQYF. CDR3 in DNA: TGCAGCGTTGATCTTCTTGGGACAGGGCTCAAGGGGCAGTACTTC.

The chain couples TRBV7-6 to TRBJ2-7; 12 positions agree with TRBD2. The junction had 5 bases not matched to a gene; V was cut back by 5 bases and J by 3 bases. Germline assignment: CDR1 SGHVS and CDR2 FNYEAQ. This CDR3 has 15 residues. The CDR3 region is CASSRRLAGVYEQYF. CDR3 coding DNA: TGTGCCAGCAGCCGGAGACTAGCGGGAGTCTACGAGCAGTACTTC.

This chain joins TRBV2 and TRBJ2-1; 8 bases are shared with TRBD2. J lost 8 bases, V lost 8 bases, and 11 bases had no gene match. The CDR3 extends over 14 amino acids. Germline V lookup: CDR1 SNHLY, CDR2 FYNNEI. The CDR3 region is CASLAGLGKDEQFF. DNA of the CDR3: TGTGCCAGCTTGGCGGGACTAGGTAAGGATGAGCAGTTCTTC.

The CDR3 spells CASATGGSYEQYF. The CDR3 nucleotides are TGCGCCAGCGCTACGGGGGGCTCCTACGAGCAGTACTTC. This chain uses TRBV10-2 with TRBJ2-7, with 7 bases aligning to TRBD2. This CDR3 region has 13 residues. V lost 8 bases, J lost 0 bases, and 4 bases stayed unmatched. The germline gives CDR1 WSHSY, CDR2 SAAADI.

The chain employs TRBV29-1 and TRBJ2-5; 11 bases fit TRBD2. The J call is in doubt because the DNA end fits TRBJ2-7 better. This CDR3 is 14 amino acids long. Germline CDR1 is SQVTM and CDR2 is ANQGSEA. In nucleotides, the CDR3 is TGCAGCGTTCCAACCGGGACTAGCGGTTACGAGCAGTACTTC. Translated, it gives CSVPTGTSGYEQYF.

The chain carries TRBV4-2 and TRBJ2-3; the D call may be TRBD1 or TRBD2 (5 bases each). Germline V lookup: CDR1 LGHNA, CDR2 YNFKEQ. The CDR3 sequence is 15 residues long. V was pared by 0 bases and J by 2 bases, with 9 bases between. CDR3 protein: CASSQELGDTDTQYF. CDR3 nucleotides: TGTGCCAGCAGCCAAGAGTTGGGGGACACAGATACGCAGTATTTT.

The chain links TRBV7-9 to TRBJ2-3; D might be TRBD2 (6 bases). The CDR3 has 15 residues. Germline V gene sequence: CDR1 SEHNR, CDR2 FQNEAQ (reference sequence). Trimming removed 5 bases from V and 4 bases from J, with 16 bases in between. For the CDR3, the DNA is TGTGCCAGCAGCACGGGAGTCTCAGGATCAGATACGCAGTATTTT. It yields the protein CASSTGVSGSDTQYF. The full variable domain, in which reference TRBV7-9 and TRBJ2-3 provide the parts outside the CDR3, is DTGVSQNPRHKITKRGQNVTFRCDPISEHNRLYWYRQTLGQGPEFLTYFQNEAQLEKSRLLSDRFSAERPKGSFSTLEIQRTEQGDSAMYLCASSTGVSGSDTQYFGPGTRLTVL.

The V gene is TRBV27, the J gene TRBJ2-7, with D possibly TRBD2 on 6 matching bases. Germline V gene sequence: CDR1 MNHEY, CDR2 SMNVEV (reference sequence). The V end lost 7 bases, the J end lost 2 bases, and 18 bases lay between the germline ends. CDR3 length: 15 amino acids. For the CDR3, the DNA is TGTGCCAGCATGCCCGCGGGACTCTCCACCTACGAGCAGTACTTC. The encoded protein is CASMPAGLSTYEQYF.

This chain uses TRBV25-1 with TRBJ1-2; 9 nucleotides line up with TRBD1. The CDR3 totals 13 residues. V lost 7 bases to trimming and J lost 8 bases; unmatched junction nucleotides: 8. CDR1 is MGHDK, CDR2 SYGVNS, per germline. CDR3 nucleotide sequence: TGTGCCAGCACTGAGGACAGGGGTCAAGGCTACACCTTC. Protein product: CASTEDRGQGYTF.

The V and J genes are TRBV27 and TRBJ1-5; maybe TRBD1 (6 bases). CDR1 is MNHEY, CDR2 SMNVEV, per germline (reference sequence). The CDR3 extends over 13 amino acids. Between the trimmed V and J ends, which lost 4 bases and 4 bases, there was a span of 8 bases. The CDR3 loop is CASSWQGNQPQHF. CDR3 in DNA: TGTGCCAGCAGTTGGCAGGGGAATCAGCCCCAGCATTTT.

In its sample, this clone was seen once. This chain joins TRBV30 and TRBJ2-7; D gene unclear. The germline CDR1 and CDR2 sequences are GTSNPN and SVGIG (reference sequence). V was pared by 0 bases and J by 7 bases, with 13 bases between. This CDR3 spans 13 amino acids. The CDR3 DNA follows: TGTGCCTGGAGTGTAATGGATGTAGGAGAGCAGTACTTC. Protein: CAWSVMDVGEQYF.

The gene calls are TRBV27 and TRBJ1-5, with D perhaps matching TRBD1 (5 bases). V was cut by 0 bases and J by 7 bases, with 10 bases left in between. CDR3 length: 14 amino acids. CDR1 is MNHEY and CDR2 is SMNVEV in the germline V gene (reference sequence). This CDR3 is CASSLSPGWQPQHF. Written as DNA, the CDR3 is TGTGCCAGCAGTTTATCGCCAGGGTGGCAGCCCCAGCATTTT.

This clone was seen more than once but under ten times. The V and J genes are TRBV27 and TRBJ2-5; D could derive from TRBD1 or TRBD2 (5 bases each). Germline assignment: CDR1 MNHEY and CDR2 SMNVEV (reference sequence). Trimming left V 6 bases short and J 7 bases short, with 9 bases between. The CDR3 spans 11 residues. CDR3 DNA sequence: TGTGCCAGCAGGGGGGATTGGACCCAGTACTTC. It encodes CASRGDWTQYF.

The CDR3 coding sequence is TGTGCCAGCAGTATCTCATACAGGGGAAGCATTCAGTACTTC. Protein product: CASSISYRGSIQYF. The chain uses TRBV28 and TRBJ2-4, with 7 bases that match TRBD1. V lost 5 bases to trimming and J lost 9 bases; unmatched junction nucleotides: 10. CDR3 length equals 14 residues. CDR1 MDHEN and CDR2 SYDVKM come from the germline V gene. Combining the CDR3 with reference TRBV28 and TRBJ2-4 gives the whole variable domain DVKVTQSSRYLVKRTGEKVFLECVQDMDHENMFWYRQDPGLGLRLIYFSYDVKMKEKGDIPEGYSVSREKKERFSLILESASTNQTSMYLCASSISYRGSIQYFGAGTRLSVL.

The CDR3 loop reads CATSRFSGIGTGELFF. The DNA of the CDR3 is TGTGCCACCAGCAGATTTAGCGGGATCGGGACCGGGGAGCTGTTTTTT. The chain combines TRBV15 with TRBJ2-2, with 8 bases lining up with TRBD2. CDR3 size: 16 residues. The ends lost 2 bases at V and 5 bases at J; junction bases unmatched: 7. Germline CDR1 reads LNHNV; CDR2 reads YYDKDF (reference sequence).

The CDR3 DNA sequence: TGCGCCAGCAGCCCGGGTGGGTCTGAAGCTTTCTTT. It is translated as CASSPGGSEAFF. This chain joins TRBV5-1 and TRBJ1-1; D is ambiguous. CDR1 SGHRS and CDR2 YFSETQ come from the germline V gene. V gave up 4 bases and J gave up 6 bases, with 10 bases separating them. This CDR3 is 12 amino acids long.

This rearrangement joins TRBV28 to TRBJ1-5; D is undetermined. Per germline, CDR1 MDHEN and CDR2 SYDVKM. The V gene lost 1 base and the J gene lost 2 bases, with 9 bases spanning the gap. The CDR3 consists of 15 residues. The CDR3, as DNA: TGTGCCAGCAGTTTATCTCCCATGGGCAATCAGCCCCAGCATTTT. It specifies CASSLSPMGNQPQHF.

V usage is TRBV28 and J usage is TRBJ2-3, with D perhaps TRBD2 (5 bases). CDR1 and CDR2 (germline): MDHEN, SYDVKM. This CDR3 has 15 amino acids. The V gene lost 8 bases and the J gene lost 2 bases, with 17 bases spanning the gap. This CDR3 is CASSEDSRNTDTQYF. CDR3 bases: TGTGCCAGCTCTGAGGACTCACGAAACACAGATACGCAGTATTTT.

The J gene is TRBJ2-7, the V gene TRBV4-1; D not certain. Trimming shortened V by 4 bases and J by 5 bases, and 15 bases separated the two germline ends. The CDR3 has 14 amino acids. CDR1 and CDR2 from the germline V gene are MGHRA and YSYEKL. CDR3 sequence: CASSRRTVADEQYF. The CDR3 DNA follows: TGCGCCAGCAGCCGTCGGACGGTTGCAGACGAGCAGTACTTC.

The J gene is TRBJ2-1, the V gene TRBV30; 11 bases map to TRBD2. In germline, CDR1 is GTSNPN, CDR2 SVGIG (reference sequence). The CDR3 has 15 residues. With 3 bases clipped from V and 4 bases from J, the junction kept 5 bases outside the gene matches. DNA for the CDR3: TGTGCCTGGAGAGTTACTAGCGGGAGATACAATGAGCAGTTCTTC. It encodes CAWRVTSGRYNEQFF.

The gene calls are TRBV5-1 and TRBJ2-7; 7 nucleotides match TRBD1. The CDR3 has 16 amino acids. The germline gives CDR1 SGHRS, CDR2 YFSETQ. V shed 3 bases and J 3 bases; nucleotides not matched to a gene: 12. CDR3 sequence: CASSSTRQGQNYEQYF. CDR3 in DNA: TGCGCCAGCAGCTCCACAAGACAGGGACAAAACTACGAGCAGTACTTC. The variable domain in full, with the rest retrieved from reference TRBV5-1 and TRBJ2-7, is KAGVTQTPRYLIKTRGQQVTLSCSPISGHRSVSWYQQTPGQGLQFLFEYFSETQRNKGNFPGRFSGRQFSNSRSEMNVSTLELGDSALYLCASSSTRQGQNYEQYFGPGTRLTVT.

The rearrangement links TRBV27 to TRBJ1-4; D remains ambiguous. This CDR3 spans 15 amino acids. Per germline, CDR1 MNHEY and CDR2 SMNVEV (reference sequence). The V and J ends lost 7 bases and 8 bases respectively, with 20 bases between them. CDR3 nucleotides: TGTGCCAGCACCTTCCGTTACGGCGTTGGAGAAAAACTGTTTTTT. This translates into CASTFRYGVGEKLFF. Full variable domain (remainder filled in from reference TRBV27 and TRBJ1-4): EAQVTQNPRYLITVTGKKLTVTCSQNMNHEYMSWYRQDPGLGLRQIYYSMNVEVTDKGDVPEGYKVSRKEKRNFPLILESPSPNQTSLYFCASTFRYGVGEKLFFGSGTQLSVL.

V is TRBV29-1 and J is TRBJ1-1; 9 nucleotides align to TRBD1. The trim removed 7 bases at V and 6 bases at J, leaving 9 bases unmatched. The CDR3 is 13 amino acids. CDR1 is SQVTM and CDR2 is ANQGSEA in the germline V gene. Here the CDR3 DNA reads TGCAGCGACCTTGAACAGGGGGCCGCTGAAGCTTTCTTT. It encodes CSDLEQGAAEAFF.